This T cell receptor beta chain was identified in a study of OX40 agonist ivuxolimab in advanced cancers. Study at large: Prior anti-PD-1, anti-PD-L1 or anti-CTLA-4 therapy did not bar entry, and roughly 40% had some.

As concerns this clone: What it recognizes is unknown.

Study findings and constraints: At 0.1 to 3.0 mg/kg, CD4+ and CD8+ blood T cells expanded clonally by week 6. The study found that CD8+ T cells averaged more expanded clones than CD4+.

Generated by immunoSEQ multiplex PCR, the TCRdb table keeps only in-frame clones and is missing some. The sample shows 55,000 to 75,000 clones, around nine tenths of them seen only once. The CDR3 consists of 15 residues. The ends were cut back, 5 bases at V and 2 bases at J, with 15 bases in the middle. Germline lookup yields CDR1 MDHEN and CDR2 SYDVKM. The clonotype was recovered from an adult with an advanced solid tumor such as melanoma, head and neck, liver or kidney cancer. The chain recombines TRBV28 with TRBJ2-5; possible D gene TRBD1, 5 bases. The material was CD4+ or CD8+ T cells sorted from blood, obtained in a trial of the OX40 agonist ivuxolimab. In DNA form, the CDR3 reads TGTGCCAGCAGTCCCCGACAGCTGCGACAAGAGACCCAGTACTTC. This translates into CASSPRQLRQETQYF.